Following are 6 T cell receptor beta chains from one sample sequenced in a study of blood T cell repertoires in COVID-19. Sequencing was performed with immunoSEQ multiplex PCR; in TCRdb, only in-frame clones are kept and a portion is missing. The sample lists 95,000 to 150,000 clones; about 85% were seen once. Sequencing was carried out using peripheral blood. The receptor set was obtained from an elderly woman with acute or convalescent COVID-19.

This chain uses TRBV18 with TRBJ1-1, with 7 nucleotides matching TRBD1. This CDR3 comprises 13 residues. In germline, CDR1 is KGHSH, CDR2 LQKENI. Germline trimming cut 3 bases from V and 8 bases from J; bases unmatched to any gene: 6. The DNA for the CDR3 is TGTGCCAGCTCACCTTTAAGGGACAGAGAAGCTTTCTTT. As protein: CASSPLRDREAFF. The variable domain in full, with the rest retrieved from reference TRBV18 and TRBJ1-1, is NAGVMQNPRHLVRRRGQEARLRCSPMKGHSHVYWYRQLPEEGLKFMVYLQKENIIDESGMPKERFSAEFPKEGPSILRIQQVVRGDSAAYFCASSPLRDREAFFGQGTRLTVV.

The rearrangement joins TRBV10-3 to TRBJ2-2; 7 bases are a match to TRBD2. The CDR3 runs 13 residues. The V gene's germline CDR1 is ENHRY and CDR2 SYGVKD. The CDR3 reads CGIARGGTGELFF. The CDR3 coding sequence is TGTGGCATTGCGCGGGGAGGGACCGGGGAGCTGTTTTTT.

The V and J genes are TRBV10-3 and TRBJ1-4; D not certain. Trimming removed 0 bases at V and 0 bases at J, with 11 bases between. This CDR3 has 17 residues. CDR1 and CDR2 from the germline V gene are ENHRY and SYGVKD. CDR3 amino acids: CAISESAAKATNEKLFF. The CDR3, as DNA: TGTGCCATCAGTGAGTCGGCAGCGAAGGCAACTAATGAAAAACTGTTTTTT.

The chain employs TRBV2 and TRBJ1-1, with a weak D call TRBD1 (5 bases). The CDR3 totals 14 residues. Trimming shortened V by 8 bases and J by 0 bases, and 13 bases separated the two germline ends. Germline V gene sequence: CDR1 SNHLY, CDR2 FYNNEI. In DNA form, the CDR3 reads TGTGCCAGCGGAAGACAGCTGATGAACACTGAAGCTTTCTTT. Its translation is CASGRQLMNTEAFF.

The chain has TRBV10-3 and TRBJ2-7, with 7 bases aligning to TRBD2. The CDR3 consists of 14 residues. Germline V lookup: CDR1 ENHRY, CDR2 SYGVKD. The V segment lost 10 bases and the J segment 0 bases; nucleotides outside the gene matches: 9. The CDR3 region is CASAGGSSSYEQYV. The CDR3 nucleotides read TGTGCCAGTGCCGGGGGGAGCAGCTCCTACGAGCAGTACGTC.

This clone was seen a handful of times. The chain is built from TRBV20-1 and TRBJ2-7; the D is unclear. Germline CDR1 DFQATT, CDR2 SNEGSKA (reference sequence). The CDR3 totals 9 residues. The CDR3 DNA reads TGCAGTGCTAGGGGCAGCCGGCGCGTC. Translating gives CSARGSRRV.